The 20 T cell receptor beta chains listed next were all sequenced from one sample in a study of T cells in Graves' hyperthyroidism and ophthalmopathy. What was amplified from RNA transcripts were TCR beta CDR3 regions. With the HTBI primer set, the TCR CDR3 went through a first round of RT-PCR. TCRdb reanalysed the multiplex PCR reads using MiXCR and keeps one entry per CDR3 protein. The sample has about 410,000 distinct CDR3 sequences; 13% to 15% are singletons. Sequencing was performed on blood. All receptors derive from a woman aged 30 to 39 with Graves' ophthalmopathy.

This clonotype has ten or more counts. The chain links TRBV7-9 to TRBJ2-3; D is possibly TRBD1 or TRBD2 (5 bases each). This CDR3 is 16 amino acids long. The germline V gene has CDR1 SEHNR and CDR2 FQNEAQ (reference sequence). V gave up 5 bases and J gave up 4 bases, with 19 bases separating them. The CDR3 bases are TGTGCCAGCAGCGCCAGCCCGGGGCTAGTCGCAGATACGCAGTATTTT. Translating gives CASSASPGLVADTQYF.

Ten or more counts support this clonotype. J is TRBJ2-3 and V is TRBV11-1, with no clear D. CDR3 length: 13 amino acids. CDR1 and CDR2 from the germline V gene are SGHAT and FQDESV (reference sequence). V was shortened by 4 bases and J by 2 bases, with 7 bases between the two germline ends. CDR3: CASSYLTTDTQYF. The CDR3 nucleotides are TGTGCCAGCAGCTATCTGACCACAGATACGCAGTATTTT.

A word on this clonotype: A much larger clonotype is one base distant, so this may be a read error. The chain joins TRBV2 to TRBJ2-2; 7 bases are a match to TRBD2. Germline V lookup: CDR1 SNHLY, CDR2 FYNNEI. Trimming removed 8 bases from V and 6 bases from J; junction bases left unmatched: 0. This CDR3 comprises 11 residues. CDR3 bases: TGTGCCAGCCTAGCGGCCGGGGAGCTGTTTTTT. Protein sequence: CASLAAGELFF.

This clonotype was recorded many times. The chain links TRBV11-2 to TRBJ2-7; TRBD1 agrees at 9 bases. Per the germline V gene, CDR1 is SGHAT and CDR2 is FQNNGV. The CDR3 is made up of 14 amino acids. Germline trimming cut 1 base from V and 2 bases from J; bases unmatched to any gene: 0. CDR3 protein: CASSLGTGAYEQYF. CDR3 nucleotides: TGTGCCAGCAGCTTAGGGACAGGGGCCTACGAGCAGTACTTC.

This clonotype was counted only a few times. This chain's CDR3 is CASSVSGDRGYEQYF. In DNA, the CDR3 is TGTGCCAGCAGCGTATCGGGGGACAGGGGCTACGAGCAGTACTTC. The chain links TRBV9 to TRBJ2-7; TRBD1 matches 10 bases. V shed 1 base and J 3 bases; nucleotides not matched to a gene: 4. CDR1 is SGDLS, CDR2 YYNGEE, per germline. This CDR3 spans 15 amino acids.

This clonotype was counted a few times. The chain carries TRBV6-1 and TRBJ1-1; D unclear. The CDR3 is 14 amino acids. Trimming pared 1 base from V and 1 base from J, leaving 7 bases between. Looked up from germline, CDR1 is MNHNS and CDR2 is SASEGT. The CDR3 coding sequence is TGTGCCAGCAGTGAAGGAGTAGGGAACACTGAAGCTTTCTTT. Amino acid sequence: CASSEGVGNTEAFF.

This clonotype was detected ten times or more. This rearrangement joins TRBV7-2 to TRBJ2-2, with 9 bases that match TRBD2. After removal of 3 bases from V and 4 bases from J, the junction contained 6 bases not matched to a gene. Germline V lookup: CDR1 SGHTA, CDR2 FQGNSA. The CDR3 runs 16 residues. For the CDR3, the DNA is TGTGCCAGCAGCTTGGAACTAGCGGGTTTCACCGGGGAGCTGTTTTTT. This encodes CASSLELAGFTGELFF.

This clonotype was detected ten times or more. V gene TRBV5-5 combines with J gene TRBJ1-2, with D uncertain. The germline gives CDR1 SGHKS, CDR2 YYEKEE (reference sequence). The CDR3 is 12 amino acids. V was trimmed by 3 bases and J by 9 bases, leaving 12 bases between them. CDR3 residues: CASSSPGFSYTF. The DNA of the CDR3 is TGTGCCAGCAGCTCCCCAGGTTTCAGCTACACCTTC.

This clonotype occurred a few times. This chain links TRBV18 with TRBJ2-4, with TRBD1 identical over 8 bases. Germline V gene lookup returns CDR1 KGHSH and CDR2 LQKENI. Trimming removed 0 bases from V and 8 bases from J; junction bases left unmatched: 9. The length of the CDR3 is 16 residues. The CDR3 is CASSPPTGGIGDIQYF. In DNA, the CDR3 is TGTGCCAGCTCACCACCAACAGGGGGGATCGGCGACATTCAGTACTTC.

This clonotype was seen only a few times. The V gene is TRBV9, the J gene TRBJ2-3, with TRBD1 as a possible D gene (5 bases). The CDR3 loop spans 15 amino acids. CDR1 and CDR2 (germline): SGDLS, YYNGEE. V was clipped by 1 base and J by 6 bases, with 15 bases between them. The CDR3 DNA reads TGTGCCAGCAGCGTAAGGGCAGGGCCCGGGGATACGCAGTATTTT. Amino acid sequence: CASSVRAGPGDTQYF.

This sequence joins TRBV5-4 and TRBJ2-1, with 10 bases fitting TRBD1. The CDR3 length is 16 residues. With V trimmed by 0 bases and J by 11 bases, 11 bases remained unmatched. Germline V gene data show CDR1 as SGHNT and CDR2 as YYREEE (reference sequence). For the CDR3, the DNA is TGTGCCAGCAGCTTGGGGGGGACAGGGGAATATAGAAAGCAGTTCTTC. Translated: CASSLGGTGEYRKQFF.

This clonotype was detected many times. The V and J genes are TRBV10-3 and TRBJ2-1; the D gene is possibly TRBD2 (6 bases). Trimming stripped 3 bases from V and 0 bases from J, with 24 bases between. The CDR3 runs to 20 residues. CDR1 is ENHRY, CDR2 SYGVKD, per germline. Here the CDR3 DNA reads TGTGCCATCAGTGATTTTATGGCGGGAACATCAACTAGCTCCTACAATGAGCAGTTCTTC. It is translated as CAISDFMAGTSTSSYNEQFF.

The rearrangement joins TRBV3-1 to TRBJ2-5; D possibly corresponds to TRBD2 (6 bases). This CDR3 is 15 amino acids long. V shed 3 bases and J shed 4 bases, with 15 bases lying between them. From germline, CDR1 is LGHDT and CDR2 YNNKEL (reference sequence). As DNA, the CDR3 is TGTGCCAGCAGCCAGGACCCCACTAGCCCAGAGACCCAGTACTTC. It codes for CASSQDPTSPETQYF.

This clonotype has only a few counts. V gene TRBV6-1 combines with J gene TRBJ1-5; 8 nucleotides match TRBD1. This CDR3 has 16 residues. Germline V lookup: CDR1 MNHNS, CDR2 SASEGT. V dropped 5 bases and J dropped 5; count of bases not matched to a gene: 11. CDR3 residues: CASSHFRGQFDQPQHF. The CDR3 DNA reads TGTGCCAGCAGTCACTTCAGGGGGCAATTCGATCAGCCCCAGCATTTT.

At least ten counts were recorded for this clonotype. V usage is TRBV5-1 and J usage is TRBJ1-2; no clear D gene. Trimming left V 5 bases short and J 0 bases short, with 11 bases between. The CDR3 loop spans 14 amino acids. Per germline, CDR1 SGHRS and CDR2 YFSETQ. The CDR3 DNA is TGCGCCAGCAGACCTACCGGGACTAACTATGGCTACACCTTC. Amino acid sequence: CASRPTGTNYGYTF.

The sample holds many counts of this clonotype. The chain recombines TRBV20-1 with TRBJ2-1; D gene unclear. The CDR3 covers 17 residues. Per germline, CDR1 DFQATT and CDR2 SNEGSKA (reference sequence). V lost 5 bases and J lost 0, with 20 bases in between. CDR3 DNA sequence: TGCAGTGCTCTAACCCCTTTAAGGCAGAGCTCCTACAATGAGCAGTTCTTC. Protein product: CSALTPLRQSSYNEQFF.

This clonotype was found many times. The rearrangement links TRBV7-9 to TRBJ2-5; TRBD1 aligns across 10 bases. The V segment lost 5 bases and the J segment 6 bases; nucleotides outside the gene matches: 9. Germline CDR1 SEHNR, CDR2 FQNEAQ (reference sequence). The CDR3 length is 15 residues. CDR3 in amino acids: CASSLGQGLTKTQYF. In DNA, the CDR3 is TGTGCCAGCAGCCTGGGACAGGGGTTAACGAAGACCCAGTACTTC.

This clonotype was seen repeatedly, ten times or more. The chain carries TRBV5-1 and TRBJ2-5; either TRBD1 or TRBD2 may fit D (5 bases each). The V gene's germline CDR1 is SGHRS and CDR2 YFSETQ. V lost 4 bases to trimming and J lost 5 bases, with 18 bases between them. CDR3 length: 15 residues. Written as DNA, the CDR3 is TGCGCCAGCAGCCCCGGACACACCTCGGGGGAGACCCAGTACTTC. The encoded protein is CASSPGHTSGETQYF.

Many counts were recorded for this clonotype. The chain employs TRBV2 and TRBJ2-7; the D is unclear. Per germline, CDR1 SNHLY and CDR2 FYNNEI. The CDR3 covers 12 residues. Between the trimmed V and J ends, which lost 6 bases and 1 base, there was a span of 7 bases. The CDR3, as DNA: TGTGCCAGCAGAGGCGGTTCCTACGAGCAGTACTTC. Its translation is CASRGGSYEQYF.

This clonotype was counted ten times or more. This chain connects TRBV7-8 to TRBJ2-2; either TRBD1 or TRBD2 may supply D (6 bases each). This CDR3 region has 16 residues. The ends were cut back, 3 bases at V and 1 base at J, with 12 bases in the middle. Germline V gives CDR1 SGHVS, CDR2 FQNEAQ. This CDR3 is CASSLGGSGNTGELFF. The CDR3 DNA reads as TGTGCCAGCAGCTTGGGGGGCTCCGGGAACACCGGGGAGCTGTTTTTT.